This is a list of T cell receptor beta chains from one sample in a study of T cell clones after liver transplantation. The data were produced by immunoSEQ multiplex PCR, yet TCRdb's version contains in-frame clones alone and is incomplete. The data contain roughly 20,000 clones, more than 75% of them singletons. Material: CD8+ T cells from blood, obtained roughly 50 months after liver transplant. These TCRs come from a human patient who received a liver transplant. Some T cells may have originated in the graft donor. Both conserved end residues are part of each CDR3. Each record gives: J gene, V gene, clone size, D gene, CDR3 DNA, CDR3 protein. A D gene is named only where the DNA matches it firmly. For some rows the clone size is stated as once, few or many, or as a class when expanded; others skip it.

j_gene: TRBJ2-1; v_gene: TRBV19; abundance: -; d_gene: -; CDR3nt: TGTGCCAGTAGTCGGGGGGCTCTTTACAATGAGCAGTTCTTC; CDR3aa: CASSRGALYNEQFF
j_gene: TRBJ2-7; v_gene: TRBV11-3; abundance: -; d_gene: TRBD2; CDR3nt: TGTGCCAGCAGCTTTAGCGGGATCTCTACGGAGCAGTACTTC; CDR3aa: CASSFSGISTEQYF
j_gene: TRBJ1-6; v_gene: TRBV21-1; abundance: -; d_gene: -; CDR3nt: TGTGCCAGCACCACGTGGGGCTTCAGGTCACCCCTCCACTTT; CDR3aa: CASTTWGFRSPLHF
j_gene: TRBJ2-5; v_gene: TRBV28; abundance: -; d_gene: TRBD2; CDR3nt: TGTGCCAGCAGTTTGCCGCTAGCGGGAGGGATCGGCCGAGAGACCCAGTACTTC; CDR3aa: CASSLPLAGGIGRETQYF
j_gene: TRBJ1-1; v_gene: TRBV6-5; abundance: -; d_gene: -; CDR3nt: TGTGCCAGCAGTTACTCGACCAGGGAACTCCCTGAAGCTTTCTTT; CDR3aa: CASSYSTRELPEAFF
j_gene: TRBJ2-7; v_gene: TRBV9; abundance: -; d_gene: TRBD2; CDR3nt: TGTGCCAGCAGCCCCAGGACTAGCGGGAGGTACGAGCAGTACTTC; CDR3aa: CASSPRTSGRYEQYF
j_gene: TRBJ2-1; v_gene: TRBV27; abundance: -; d_gene: -; CDR3nt: TGTGCCAGCAGATCCAAAGGGGGACTCTACAATGAGCAGTTCTTC; CDR3aa: CASRSKGGLYNEQFF
j_gene: TRBJ1-5; v_gene: TRBV6-5; abundance: -; d_gene: TRBD1; CDR3nt: TGTGCCAGCAGTTCGCAGGGGGAGGGAGATCAGCCCCAGCATTTT; CDR3aa: CASSSQGEGDQPQHF
j_gene: TRBJ1-5; v_gene: TRBV5-6; abundance: -; d_gene: TRBD1; CDR3nt: TGTGCCAGCAGCTTGGGACAGGGGGTGGTTCAGCCCCAGCATTTT; CDR3aa: CASSLGQGVVQPQHF
j_gene: TRBJ2-7; v_gene: TRBV5-1; abundance: -; d_gene: -; CDR3nt: TGCGCCAGCACCCCAATGGGGGGGCCCCTCTACGAGCAGTACTTC; CDR3aa: CASTPMGGPLYEQYF
j_gene: TRBJ2-7; v_gene: TRBV27; abundance: -; d_gene: TRBD1; CDR3nt: TGTGCCAGCAGCTCCGGGACAGGCTACGAGCAGTACTTC; CDR3aa: CASSSGTGYEQYF
j_gene: TRBJ2-7; v_gene: TRBV7-2; abundance: -; d_gene: -; CDR3nt: TGTGCCAGCAGCTTAGGCAGGGGAGGGTACGAGCAGTACTTC; CDR3aa: CASSLGRGGYEQYF
j_gene: TRBJ2-1; v_gene: TRBV4-2; abundance: -; d_gene: -; CDR3nt: TGTGCCAGCAGCCAAGATTTCGGTACTGAGCAGTTCTTC; CDR3aa: CASSQDFGTEQFF
j_gene: TRBJ2-1; v_gene: TRBV7-3; abundance: -; d_gene: -; CDR3nt: TGTGCCAGCAGCCCCCGGGGCAGTGAAAACAATGAGCAGTTCTTC; CDR3aa: CASSPRGSENNEQFF
j_gene: TRBJ1-1; v_gene: TRBV6-6; abundance: -; d_gene: -; CDR3nt: TGTGCCAGCAGTCCCGGGGGAACTGAAGCTTTCTTT; CDR3aa: CASSPGGTEAFF
j_gene: TRBJ2-7; v_gene: TRBV6-1; abundance: once; d_gene: -; CDR3nt: TGTGCCAGCAGTGATACGCGCGAGCAGTACTTC; CDR3aa: CASSDTREQYF
j_gene: TRBJ2-7; v_gene: TRBV9; abundance: many; d_gene: TRBD1; CDR3nt: TGTGCCAGCAGCATGACAGGGAGCTCCTACGAGCAGTACTTC; CDR3aa: CASSMTGSSYEQYF
j_gene: TRBJ1-1; v_gene: TRBV6-6; abundance: -; d_gene: -; CDR3nt: TGTGCCAGCAGTTACTCGGCCAGAACGGAAGCTTTCTTT; CDR3aa: CASSYSARTEAFF
j_gene: TRBJ2-3; v_gene: TRBV15; abundance: -; d_gene: TRBD2; CDR3nt: TGTGCCACCAGCAGAGTAGCGGGGGAAGATACGCAGTATTTT; CDR3aa: CATSRVAGEDTQYF
j_gene: TRBJ1-3; v_gene: TRBV18; abundance: -; d_gene: -; CDR3nt: TGTGCCAGCTCACCAAGCGTGGACGCCTCTGGAAACACCATATATTTT; CDR3aa: CASSPSVDASGNTIYF
j_gene: TRBJ2-2; v_gene: TRBV4-1; abundance: few; d_gene: TRBD1; CDR3nt: TGCGCCAGCAGCCCCGGGACAGTTACCGGGGAGCTGTTTTTT; CDR3aa: CASSPGTVTGELFF
j_gene: TRBJ2-7; v_gene: TRBV4-2; abundance: -; d_gene: TRBD2; CDR3nt: TGTGCCAGCAGCCACCGGACTAGCGGCTACGAGCAGTACTTC; CDR3aa: CASSHRTSGYEQYF
j_gene: TRBJ2-5; v_gene: TRBV28; abundance: -; d_gene: TRBD2; CDR3nt: TGTGCCAGCAGTTTTTTAGCGGGAGAGAGCAAGATACAAGAGACCCAGTACTTC; CDR3aa: CASSFLAGESKIQETQYF
j_gene: TRBJ2-1; v_gene: TRBV6-6; abundance: -; d_gene: TRBD1; CDR3nt: TGTGCCAGCAGGAGAACCTATCAGGGGGCGGATGAGCAGTTCTTC; CDR3aa: CASRRTYQGADEQFF
j_gene: TRBJ1-1; v_gene: TRBV15; abundance: -; d_gene: TRBD1; CDR3nt: TGTGCCACCGGAGGTACCGGGACAGGGGGTTCAGGGACTGAAGCTTTCTTT; CDR3aa: CATGGTGTGGSGTEAFF
j_gene: TRBJ2-2; v_gene: TRBV27; abundance: -; d_gene: TRBD1; CDR3nt: TGTGCCAGCAGCTGGACAGGGAATACCGGGGAGCTGTTTTTT; CDR3aa: CASSWTGNTGELFF
j_gene: TRBJ1-4; v_gene: TRBV10-2; abundance: -; d_gene: -; CDR3nt: TGCGCCAGCAGCCCCACTCCCCTAGACGAAAAACTGTTTTTT; CDR3aa: CASSPTPLDEKLFF
j_gene: TRBJ1-2; v_gene: TRBV27; abundance: -; d_gene: -; CDR3nt: TGTGCCAGCAGTTTATTAGCCGACAGGAATAACTATGGCTACACCTTC; CDR3aa: CASSLLADRNNYGYTF
j_gene: TRBJ2-3; v_gene: TRBV27; abundance: -; d_gene: -; CDR3nt: TGTGCCAGCAGTTGGGGGTCCCTAGCGGATACGCAGTATTTT; CDR3aa: CASSWGSLADTQYF
j_gene: TRBJ2-3; v_gene: TRBV6-6; abundance: -; d_gene: -; CDR3nt: TGTGCCAGCAGTTACGGCCCGCCCCGTGGTGGGACGCAGTATTTT; CDR3aa: CASSYGPPRGGTQYF
j_gene: TRBJ1-5; v_gene: TRBV19; abundance: -; d_gene: -; CDR3nt: TGTGCCAGTAGTAACGACCGCCTGACGGGACCGAGTTATTATAGCAATCAGCCCCAGCATTTT; CDR3aa: CASSNDRLTGPSYYSNQPQHF
j_gene: TRBJ2-7; v_gene: TRBV9; abundance: -; d_gene: -; CDR3nt: TGTGCCAGCAGCGAAGGGCCCCCCGGCGTCTACGAGCAGTACTTC; CDR3aa: CASSEGPPGVYEQYF
j_gene: TRBJ2-7; v_gene: TRBV7-9; abundance: -; d_gene: -; CDR3nt: TGTGCCAGCAGCTTTCAGGGCGAGCAGTACTTC; CDR3aa: CASSFQGEQYF
j_gene: TRBJ1-2; v_gene: TRBV4-3; abundance: -; d_gene: TRBD1; CDR3nt: TGCGCCAGCAGCCAAGAATCAGGACAGGGGAATGGCTACACCTTC; CDR3aa: CASSQESGQGNGYTF
j_gene: TRBJ2-3; v_gene: TRBV5-6; abundance: medium-sized; d_gene: -; CDR3nt: TGTGCCAGCAGCTTGTGGGGGGAGTCAGATACGCAGTATTTT; CDR3aa: CASSLWGESDTQYF
j_gene: TRBJ2-7; v_gene: TRBV5-6; abundance: -; d_gene: -; CDR3nt: TGTGCCAGCAGCTCAGCCTACGAGCAGTACTTC; CDR3aa: CASSSAYEQYF
j_gene: TRBJ2-1; v_gene: TRBV7-9; abundance: -; d_gene: TRBD2; CDR3nt: TGTGCCAGCAGCTTAGTGCGGGGGGGCTACAATGAGCAGTTCTTC; CDR3aa: CASSLVRGGYNEQFF
j_gene: TRBJ1-2; v_gene: TRBV5-1; abundance: -; d_gene: -; CDR3nt: TGCGCCAGCAGCTTGGGTACGGTGGACTACACCTTC; CDR3aa: CASSLGTVDYTF
j_gene: TRBJ2-7; v_gene: TRBV2; abundance: -; d_gene: -; CDR3nt: TGTGCCAGCGGCTGGGAGGTGCCCTACGAGCAGTACTTC; CDR3aa: CASGWEVPYEQYF
j_gene: TRBJ2-2; v_gene: TRBV4-2; abundance: medium-sized; d_gene: TRBD2; CDR3nt: TGTGCCAGCAGCGAATTGACGGGGGGTCTAAGATCCGGGGAGCTGTTTTTT; CDR3aa: CASSELTGGLRSGELFF